This TCR beta chain was observed in a study of T cell repertoires in cytomegalovirus infection. Looking at the study overall: CMV infection plus the matching HLA type was flagged by public TCR beta signatures. Study-wide findings and caveats: Dominating the ex vivo response were TCR beta clonotypes that were CMV-specific and HLA-C-restricted. Adding up the frequency of public TCR beta families identified people who carried CMV plus the relevant HLA.

TCRdb re-analysed the reads in MiXCR, keeping a single row per CDR3 protein. This repertoire shows around 300,000 distinct CDR3 sequences, more than 8% found once; its top ten account for approximately 4.7%. Turning to this clonotype: Its antigen is still unknown.

The V gene's germline CDR1 is SGHTA and CDR2 FQGNSA. CDR3 length equals 14 residues. Trimming removed 5 bases from V and 5 bases from J, with 16 bases in between. The chain employs TRBV7-2 and TRBJ2-7, with D possibly being TRBD1 (6 bases). This TCR was sampled from a human donor in good health (CMV status not recorded). Some clones in this sample may be carry-over from other donors' samples. Source material: PBMCs. CDR3 sequence reads: CASSPRQARHEQYF. CDR3 sequence (DNA): TGTGCCAGCAGCCCTCGACAGGCACGCCACGAGCAGTACTTC.